This TCR beta chain appears in the sequencing data of a study of T-cell memory formation after mild COVID-19. Using its own MiXCR run on the 5' RACE reads, TCRdb lists one record per CDR3 protein. The sample holds tens of thousands of distinct CDR3 sequences, over 10% seen once. This clonotype was counted ten times or more. The V and J ends lost 1 base and 4 bases respectively, with 11 bases between them. CDR1 and CDR2 (germline): SEHNR, FQNEAQ (reference sequence). The CDR3 runs 15 residues. V gene TRBV7-9 combines with J gene TRBJ1-5; D unresolved. Sample: PBMCs or a T cell subset sorted from them (not recorded which). This clonotype was sampled from a man younger than 35 who had mild COVID-19 (a few samples of this study predate the infection). Cell type and time point are not known. This CDR3 reads CASSLGTADNQPQHF. The DNA for the CDR3 is TGTGCCAGCAGCTTAGGGACTGCCGATAATCAGCCCCAGCATTTT.